A selection of T cell receptor beta chains follows, all from one sample in a study of Ad26.COV2.S vaccination and SARS-CoV-2 variants. Sequencing used immunoSEQ multiplex PCR; TCRdb keeps in-frame clones, though not all of them. Of 510,000 or so clones listed, roughly 85% were seen once; the top ten hold roughly 13%. The sequenced sample was peripheral blood, obtained in a trial of Ad26.COV2.S vaccine versus placebo. Receptors were obtained from a person between 18 and 59 years old who received the Ad26.COV2.S COVID-19 vaccine or a placebo. CDR3s leave out the opening cysteine and the closing phenylalanine or tryptophan. Each record gives: V gene, CDR3 protein.

TRBV28 ASSLVLGGNTGELF
TRBV9 ASSVSGISTDTQY
TRBV5-6 ASSLAEGNGSPLH
TRBV19 ASRPPPLSGELF
TRBV3-1/TRBV3-2 ASRSGAPSYEQY
TRBV27 ASSFKRGWEQY
TRBV7-9 ASSRDREYNEQF
TRBV19 ASSSQTGDALNTEAF
TRBV5-1 ASSSEGTAYGYT
TRBV9 ASSVDPGLSNTGELF
TRBV6-5 ASSSPIKTPGTQY
TRBV29-1 SVSVGGGNTEAF
TRBV7-8 ASSLGPGNNEKLF
TRBV15 ATTLRAGGPYEQY
TRBV28 ASSFISGGEF
TRBV6-2/TRBV6-3 ASSATGLRSPLH